One and the same sample provided the 8 T cell receptor beta chains below, sequenced in a study of naive and memory T cell subsets. Overall study results and limits: Naive repertoires, especially CD8, held a few larger clonotypes, possibly memory cells re-expressing CD45RA.

What these receptors recognize is not known. Two oligonucleotides, mixed equimolar, formed the beta constant-region primer covering TRBC1 and TRBC2. The ligated cDNA underwent four PCR rounds using SP2 and nested alpha and beta constant-region primers. One entry per CDR3 protein results from TCRdb running MiXCR on the UMI-ligation and nested PCR reads. In the table there are 120,000 to 150,000 distinct CDR3 sequences, approximately 22% of which are singletons. Input material: naive CD4+ T cells from blood. Source of these receptors: a human donor in good health.

This CDR3 reads CASSRRGEGTDTQYF. The DNA of the CDR3 is TGTGCCAGCAGTCGTAGGGGGGAAGGCACAGATACGCAGTATTTT. This chain connects TRBV3-1 to TRBJ2-3; possibly TRBD1 or TRBD2 for D (6 bases each). From germline, CDR1 is LGHDT and CDR2 YNNKEL (reference sequence). The CDR3 contains 15 residues. Trimming cost V 6 bases and J 1 base, with 14 bases left between them.

This clonotype was seen a handful of times. This rearrangement joins TRBV7-8 to TRBJ2-7; D is perhaps TRBD1 or TRBD2 (5 bases each). The germline V and J ends were trimmed by 0 bases and 4 bases, with 16 bases remaining between them. The CDR3 loop spans 16 amino acids. CDR1 and CDR2 (germline): SGHVS, FQNEAQ. CDR3 in amino acids: CASSLAFGGGSYEQYF. DNA of the CDR3: TGTGCCAGCAGCTTAGCGTTTGGTGGGGGTTCGTACGAGCAGTACTTC.

This clonotype was counted at least ten times. The chain combines TRBV3-1 with TRBJ2-6; D possibly corresponds to TRBD2 (5 bases). The CDR3 consists of 19 residues. The V end was cut by 0 bases, the J end by 0 bases, with 15 bases between. CDR1 is LGHDT and CDR2 is YNNKEL in the germline V gene (reference sequence). CDR3 in DNA: TGTGCCAGCAGCCAAGATGGCAGAGGGAGACGCTCTGGGGCCAACGTCCTGACTTTC. Translation: CASSQDGRGRRSGANVLTF.

This clonotype was detected ten times or more. The chain recombines TRBV28 with TRBJ2-1, with D perhaps matching TRBD1 or TRBD2 (5 bases each). This CDR3 has 16 amino acids. Trimming shortened V by 3 bases and J by 8 bases, and 20 bases separated the two germline ends. The germline CDR1 and CDR2 sequences are MDHEN and SYDVKM. The CDR3 coding sequence is TGTGCCAGCAGTTTTGGGGGAGCGGCCCCTAGGGATGAGCAGTTCTTC. It yields the protein CASSFGGAAPRDEQFF.

This chain joins TRBV11-2 and TRBJ2-7; 9 bases line up with TRBD1. CDR1 SGHAT and CDR2 FQNNGV come from the germline V gene. J was trimmed by 5 bases and V by 5 bases; bases with no gene match: 4. CDR3 length: 13 amino acids. The CDR3 sequence is CASSLQGANEQYF. In nucleotides, the CDR3 is TGTGCCAGCAGCCTACAGGGGGCTAACGAGCAGTACTTC.

Ten or more counts support this clonotype. This chain uses TRBV5-6 with TRBJ1-1; D remains ambiguous. CDR1 is SGHDT and CDR2 is YYEEEE in the germline V gene. The V end lost 3 bases, the J end lost 7 bases, and 13 bases lay between the germline ends. The CDR3 totals 13 residues. The CDR3 DNA reads TGTGCCAGCAGCTGGGGTACCGCAGGTGAAGCTTTCTTT. Protein: CASSWGTAGEAFF.

This clonotype was found a few times. The chain's CDR3 is CASSFRGRASNTGELFF. The CDR3, as DNA: TGTGCCAGCAGCTTTAGGGGCCGGGCATCGAACACCGGGGAGCTGTTTTTT. The chain employs TRBV11-2 and TRBJ2-2, with D possibly TRBD1 on 5 matching bases. This CDR3 region has 17 residues. The V end was cut by 3 bases, the J end by 0 bases, with 14 bases between. In germline, CDR1 is SGHAT, CDR2 FQNNGV.

CDR3 region: CASSSDGGPSGNTIYF. CDR3 nucleotide sequence: TGCGCCAGCAGCTCGGACGGTGGCCCTTCTGGAAACACCATATATTTT. The chain uses TRBV5-1 and TRBJ1-3; D gene uncertain. Trimming pared 3 bases from V and 1 base from J, leaving 14 bases between. Germline CDR1 and CDR2: SGHRS and YFSETQ. This CDR3 is 16 amino acids long.